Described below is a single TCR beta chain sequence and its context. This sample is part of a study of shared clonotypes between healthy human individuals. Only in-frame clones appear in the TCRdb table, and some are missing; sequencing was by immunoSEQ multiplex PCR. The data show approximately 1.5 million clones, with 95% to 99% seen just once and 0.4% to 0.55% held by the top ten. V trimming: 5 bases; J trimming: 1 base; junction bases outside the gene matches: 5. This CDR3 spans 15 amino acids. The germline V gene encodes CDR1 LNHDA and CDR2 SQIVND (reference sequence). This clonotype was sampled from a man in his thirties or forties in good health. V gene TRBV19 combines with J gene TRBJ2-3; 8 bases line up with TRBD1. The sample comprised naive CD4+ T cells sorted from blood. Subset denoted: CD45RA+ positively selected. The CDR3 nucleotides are TGTGCCAGTAGTCTCGGACAGGGTCGCACAGATACGCAGTATTTT. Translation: CASSLGQGRTDTQYF.